The 27 T cell receptor beta chains presented below share a single source sample, sequenced in a study of metastatic and nonmetastatic thyroid tumors. TCRdb called clones again from the PCR reads with MiXCR. The table shows approximately 20,000 clones, with approximately 22% occurring only once. None of the patients had undergone any treatment ahead of thyroid surgery. The sequenced material came from tumor tissue. Receptors were obtained from a male donor with papillary thyroid cancer or a benign thyroid nodule (not recorded which). Some clones in this sample may be carry-over from other donors' samples.

For this clone: The junction shows a germline mismatch at one end, possibly a read error. The J gene is TRBJ2-3, the V gene TRBV6-4, with TRBD2 matching 8 bases. CDR1 is MRHNA, CDR2 SNTAGT, per germline. This CDR3 has 15 residues. CDR3 in DNA: TGTGCCAACAGTGGGACTAGAGGGAGCACAGATACGCAGTATTTT. Translating it yields CANSGTRGSTDTQYF.

This clone was observed many times. The chain joins TRBV6-2 or TRBV6-3 to TRBJ2-1; D uncertain. The CDR3 length is 15 residues. V was cut by 0 bases and J by 0 bases, with 6 bases left in between. CDR1 MNHEY and CDR2 SVGEGT come from the germline V gene. DNA of the CDR3: TGTGCCAGCAGTTACTCGGCAAACTCCTACAATGAGCAGTTCTTC. Its translation: CASSYSANSYNEQFF.

The chain combines TRBV27 with TRBJ2-1, with 8 bases that match TRBD2. The CDR3 loop spans 14 amino acids. Germline V gene data show CDR1 as MNHEY and CDR2 as SMNVEV (reference sequence). CDR3 sequence (DNA): TGTGGAAGCAGTTTACTAGCGGTCTACGGTGAGCAGTTCTTC. Translating it yields CGSSLLAVYGEQFF.

This clone came up once. The chain carries TRBV11-2 and TRBJ2-1, with 11 bases matching TRBD2. Trimming took 4 bases from V and 9 from J; bases not matched to a gene: 17. Germline CDR1 is SGHAT and CDR2 is FQNNGV. The CDR3 loop spans 18 amino acids. This chain's CDR3 is CASSSHGTASGRLSEQFF. The CDR3 DNA reads TGTGCCAGCAGCTCCCATGGGACGGCTAGCGGGAGGTTGAGTGAGCAGTTCTTC.

This clone was recorded many times. The rearrangement uses TRBV7-2 and TRBJ1-5; no clear D gene. Trimming pared 0 bases from V and 6 bases from J, leaving 6 bases between. This CDR3 comprises 13 residues. Germline V gene sequence: CDR1 SGHTA, CDR2 FQGNSA. The CDR3 spells CASSLATLQPQHF. In DNA, the CDR3 is TGTGCCAGCAGCTTAGCTACCCTTCAGCCCCAGCATTTT.

This clone was observed at least ten times. Other DNA sequences in the sample encode the same CDR3. V and J are TRBV28 and TRBJ2-5, with 11 bases identical to TRBD2. J was trimmed by 5 bases and V by 1 base; bases with no gene match: 9. Germline lookup yields CDR1 MDHEN and CDR2 SYDVKM. The CDR3 has 17 residues. In DNA, the CDR3 is TGTGCCAGCAGTTTATTAGGGCTAGCGGGAGGTAGGGAGACCCAGTACTTC. Encoded protein: CASSLLGLAGGRETQYF.

Within the sample, this clone is medium-sized. The chain has TRBV24-1 and TRBJ2-1; possibly TRBD1 for D (6 bases). Trimming removed 3 bases at V and 2 bases at J, with 13 bases between. Germline lookup yields CDR1 KGHDR and CDR2 SFDVKD. This CDR3 is 16 amino acids long. The CDR3 spells CATSDTTGHTYNEQFF. In DNA form, the CDR3 reads TGTGCCACCAGTGATACAACGGGACACACCTACAATGAGCAGTTCTTC.

This clone was picked up many times. This chain uses TRBV18 with TRBJ2-5, with unresolved D. In germline, CDR1 is KGHSH, CDR2 LQKENI. Trimming shortened V by 2 bases and J by 0 bases, and 7 bases separated the two germline ends. CDR3 length equals 14 residues. CDR3 loop: CASSPRSHQETQYF. CDR3 DNA sequence: TGTGCCAGCTCACCAAGAAGCCACCAAGAGACCCAGTACTTC.

The chain combines TRBV6-1 with TRBJ2-6; 10 nucleotides match TRBD1. This CDR3 contains 16 residues. From germline, CDR1 is MNHNS and CDR2 SASEGT. Trimming cost V 5 bases and J 0 bases; bases outside gene matches: 1. CDR3 region: CASSWTGGSGANVLTF. DNA of the CDR3: TGTGCCAGCAGTTGGACAGGGGGCTCTGGGGCCAACGTCCTGACTTTC.

This clone was observed at least ten times. The chain links TRBV29-1 to TRBJ1-1; D might be TRBD1 (6 bases). The CDR3 totals 11 residues. CDR1 is SQVTM and CDR2 is ANQGSEA in the germline V gene. Trimming took off 5 bases at V and 7 bases at J, with 11 bases between the two ends. The CDR3 loop is CSVPGVDEAFF. The CDR3 nucleotides read TGCAGCGTTCCAGGGGTGGATGAAGCTTTCTTT.

The CDR3 DNA follows: TGTGCCAGCAGTGAAGTAGGTGAGAATCAGCCCCAGCATTTT. Translated, it gives CASSEVGENQPQHF. The chain links TRBV2 to TRBJ1-5; D gene uncertain. This CDR3 spans 14 amino acids. Germline CDR1 SNHLY, CDR2 FYNNEI. Trimming cost V 1 base and J 4 bases, with 8 bases left between them.

This clone showed up many times. The chain joins TRBV20-1 to TRBJ2-7; 9 bases are a match to TRBD1. Trimming cost V 6 bases and J 0 bases; bases outside gene matches: 3. The germline CDR1 and CDR2 sequences are DFQATT and SNEGSKA (reference sequence). The CDR3 consists of 13 residues. The CDR3 protein is CSAGQGNSYEQYF. CDR3 nucleotide sequence: TGCAGTGCAGGACAGGGGAACTCCTACGAGCAGTACTTC.

In this sample, this clone turned up many times. V gene TRBV12-3 or TRBV12-4 combines with J gene TRBJ2-7; TRBD2 aligns across 9 bases. The ends lost 3 bases at V and 7 bases at J; junction bases unmatched: 10. The CDR3 is made up of 15 amino acids. DNA of the CDR3: TGTGCCAGCAGTTTCCATTTAGCGGGAGCGGAAGAGCAGTACTTC. Residues: CASSFHLAGAEEQYF.

Details on this clone: Its ends do not fully match the called genes, so a read error is possible. V gene TRBV11-1 combines with J gene TRBJ1-2; TRBD1 matches at 8 bases. The CDR3 is 16 amino acids. Germline-derived CDR1 and CDR2 are SGHAT and FQDESV (reference sequence). CDR3 amino acids: CASSPPQGAFIYGYTF. The CDR3 DNA reads as TGTGCGAGCAGCCCCCCTCAGGGGGCGTTTATCTATGGCTACACCTTC.

In this sample, this clone turned up many times. V usage is TRBV9 and J usage is TRBJ2-7; D is possibly TRBD2 (5 bases). V dropped 4 bases and J dropped 3 bases, with 14 bases sitting between them. The CDR3 covers 14 residues. Germline assignment: CDR1 SGDLS and CDR2 YYNGEE. The CDR3 DNA sequence: TGTGCCAGCAGCACTCTAGCAGATAACTACGAGCAGTACTTC. Translation gives CASSTLADNYEQYF.

With respect to this clone: One junction end disagrees with the germline gene, perhaps due to a read error. The chain has TRBV12-3 or TRBV12-4 and TRBJ2-1, with D maybe TRBD1 (6 bases). This CDR3 contains 15 residues. The CDR3 reads CASTPCQGSYNEQLF. The DNA of the CDR3 is TGTGCCAGCACCCCGTGCCAGGGGTCCTACAATGAGCAGTTGTTC.

This clone was detected many times. The CDR3 DNA sequence: TGTGCCAGCAGCCAAGCACTTGATACCTACGAGCAGTACTTC. This gives the protein CASSQALDTYEQYF. The chain is built from TRBV4-2 and TRBJ2-7; D unresolved. CDR3 length equals 14 residues. CDR1 and CDR2 from the germline V gene are LGHNA and YNFKEQ. V was cut by 1 base and J by 2 bases, with 9 bases left in between.

Relative to its sample, this clone is medium-sized. The chain uses TRBV30 and TRBJ1-2; 9 bases match TRBD1. Per the germline V gene, CDR1 is GTSNPN and CDR2 is SVGIG (reference sequence). Losses at the gene ends were 1 base for V and 8 bases for J; bases not matched to a gene: 8. The CDR3 has 14 amino acids. In DNA form, the CDR3 reads TGTGCCTGGAGTGGACAGGGGGTGACGTTGGGCTACACCTTC. Translating it yields CAWSGQGVTLGYTF. Variable domain in full (rest from reference TRBV30 and TRBJ1-2): SQTIHQWPATLVQPVGSPLSLECTVEGTSNPNLYWYRQAAGRGLQLLFYSVGIGQISSEVPQNLSASRPQDRQFILSSKKLLLSDSGFYLCAWSGQGVTLGYTFGSGTRLTVV.

Turning to this clone: Because the CDR3 is missing its conserved closing phenylalanine or tryptophan, this is likely a read error. The gene calls are TRBV5-1 and TRBJ2-7; TRBD1 is a possible D gene (5 bases). CDR3 length equals 18 residues. Germline CDR1 reads SGHRS; CDR2 reads YFSETQ. Trimming cost V 0 bases and J 4 bases, with 23 bases left between them. The CDR3 sequence: CASSLGSRWQGRTYEQYL. The CDR3 DNA is TGCGCCAGCAGCTTGGGGTCCCGTTGGCAGGGAAGGACGTACGAGCAGTACCTC.

The V gene is TRBV5-1, the J gene TRBJ2-7; maybe TRBD1 (6 bases). The V end lost 0 bases, the J end lost 3 bases, and 19 bases lay between the germline ends. There are 17 residues in the CDR3. CDR1 and CDR2 (germline): SGHRS, YFSETQ. The CDR3 sequence: CASSLGGTSRGNYEQYF. Here the CDR3 DNA reads TGCGCCAGCAGCTTGGGGGGGACATCACGAGGAAACTACGAGCAGTACTTC.

This clone was detected ten times or more. The genes are TRBV12-3 or TRBV12-4 and TRBJ1-5, with 9 bases aligning to TRBD1. Trimming at V came to 6 bases and at J to 1 base, leaving 10 bases not matched to a gene. The CDR3 sequence is 17 residues long. The CDR3 protein is CASRRTGDLASNQPQHF. CDR3 sequence (DNA): TGTGCCAGCAGAAGGACAGGGGATCTCGCAAGCAATCAGCCCCAGCATTTT.

This clone appeared a few times. One end of the junction fails to match germline, which may point to a read error. The J gene is TRBJ2-2, the V gene TRBV6-5; TRBD2 agrees at 7 bases. The CDR3 sequence is 16 residues long. Germline V CDR1 and CDR2: MNHEY, SVGAGI. CDR3 in DNA: TGCGCCAGCAGATATCTAGCGGATCAATCATGGGGGGAGCTGTTTTTT. It encodes CASRYLADQSWGELFF.

This clone was seen a handful of times. The chain couples TRBV24-1 to TRBJ2-2, with TRBD2 identical over 7 bases. CDR1 is KGHDR, CDR2 SFDVKD, per germline. The CDR3 is 15 amino acids. Losses at the gene ends were 7 bases for V and 3 bases for J; bases not matched to a gene: 7. The CDR3 protein is CATRGGGGDTGELFF. DNA for the CDR3: TGTGCCACCAGGGGCGGCGGGGGAGACACCGGGGAGCTGTTTTTT.

At least ten counts were recorded for this clone. The chain carries TRBV5-6 and TRBJ1-6; a weak D match, TRBD1 (5 bases). Germline V CDR1 and CDR2: SGHDT, YYEEEE. V lost 0 bases and J 10 bases, leaving 14 bases between the germline ends. This CDR3 is built from 15 residues. CDR3 nucleotide sequence: TGTGCCAGCAGCTTGGTTGGGGGTCCTAACTCACCCCTCCACTTT. This sequence encodes CASSLVGGPNSPLHF.

This clone has at least ten counts. Within the sample, other DNA sequences also encode this same CDR3. This sequence joins TRBV6-5 and TRBJ1-2; D gene unclear. The germline CDR1 and CDR2 sequences are MNHEY and SVGAGI. The CDR3 sequence is 12 residues long. V lost 0 bases and J 5 bases, leaving 4 bases between the germline ends. The CDR3 DNA is TGTGCCAGCAGTTACTCGGGGTATGGCTACACCTTC. It specifies CASSYSGYGYTF.

This clone appeared a few times. The V gene is TRBV28, the J gene TRBJ1-3; 7 bases fit TRBD1. J gave up 2 bases and V 3 bases, and 4 bases lay outside the gene matches. The germline V gene encodes CDR1 MDHEN and CDR2 SYDVKM. CDR3 size: 15 residues. The CDR3 bases are TGTGCCAGCAGTTTTCCGGGACAGACTGGAAACACCATATATTTT. Translating it yields CASSFPGQTGNTIYF.

This clone was seen repeatedly, ten times or more. The J gene is TRBJ2-1, the V gene TRBV6-1; weak D call: TRBD2 (6 bases). Germline V gene lookup returns CDR1 MNHNS and CDR2 SASEGT. The ends were cut back, 7 bases at V and 9 bases at J, with 22 bases in the middle. This CDR3 is built from 15 residues. The CDR3 spells CASTLTLGGKGEQFF. The CDR3 DNA follows: TGTGCCAGCACCTTAACTCTGGGCGGGAAGGGTGAGCAGTTCTTC.